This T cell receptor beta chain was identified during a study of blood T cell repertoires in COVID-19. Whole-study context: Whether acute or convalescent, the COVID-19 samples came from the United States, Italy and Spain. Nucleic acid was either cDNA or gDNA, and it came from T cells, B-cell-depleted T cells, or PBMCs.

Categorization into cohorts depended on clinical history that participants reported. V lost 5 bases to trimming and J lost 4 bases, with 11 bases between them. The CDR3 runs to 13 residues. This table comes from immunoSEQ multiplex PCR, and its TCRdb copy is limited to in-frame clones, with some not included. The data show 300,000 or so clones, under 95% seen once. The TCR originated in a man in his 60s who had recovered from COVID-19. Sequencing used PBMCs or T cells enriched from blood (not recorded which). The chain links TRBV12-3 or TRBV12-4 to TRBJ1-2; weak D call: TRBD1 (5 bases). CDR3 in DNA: TGTGCCAGCAGTGGGGCCAGTAGCTATGGCTACACCTTC. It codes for CASSGASSYGYTF.